These T cell receptor beta chains were read from a single sample in a study of T cells in Graves' hyperthyroidism and ophthalmopathy. TCRdb analysed the multiplex PCR reads with MiXCR anew, one entry per CDR3 protein. Here the sample spans about 330,000 distinct CDR3 sequences, roughly 15% being singletons. Sequencing used blood. These receptors all stem from a woman aged 40 to 50 with Graves' ophthalmopathy. Each CDR3 is given without its conserved first and last residue. Clone size appears in some rows only: once, few, many, or a class for an expanded clone.

V	size	J	CDR3
TRBV19	.	TRBJ2-7	ASSMGPSSEQY
TRBV7-9	many	TRBJ1-4	ASSLDTYEKLF
TRBV24-1	many	TRBJ2-5	ATSEDQWDETQY
TRBV2	once	TRBJ2-3	ASTPRAGVTDTQY
TRBV6-1	many	TRBJ1-4	ASMRGQYEKLF
TRBV5-6	few	TRBJ2-1	ASSLAGPIPYNEQF
TRBV2	many	TRBJ1-5	ASSEVIQGQPQH
TRBV6-2/TRBV6-3	.	TRBJ1-1	ASSVILNTEAF
TRBV6-1	few	TRBJ1-3	ASTGDRVSGNTIY
TRBV28	many	TRBJ2-2	ASRDLSPGPGELF
TRBV7-8	many	TRBJ2-3	ASSLVARTDTQY
TRBV3-1	many	TRBJ2-5	ASSPHRGETQY
TRBV28	many	TRBJ1-1	ASSLAGGGQEAF
TRBV2	many	TRBJ1-3	ASRRQQTASGNTIY
TRBV9	few	TRBJ2-3	ASSVAVGSRDTQY
TRBV5-1	many	TRBJ2-2	ASSFAGGLAGNTGELF
TRBV12-3/TRBV12-4	many	TRBJ1-5	ASSDRSSGQPQH
TRBV2	many	TRBJ2-1	ASSVEAREQF
TRBV4-2	many	TRBJ1-2	ASSQGQGVFGGYT
TRBV2	many	TRBJ2-1	ASSEAPLGDFNEQF
TRBV6-1	many	TRBJ2-5	ASMGRRETQY
TRBV6-6	.	TRBJ2-5	ASSYISSNYQETQY
TRBV10-2	.	TRBJ2-1	ASTSPRGQVEQF
TRBV3-1	few	TRBJ1-3	ASSHRSGNTIY
TRBV19	few	TRBJ1-2	ASSFQGMLSGYT
TRBV28	.	TRBJ1-5	ASSLPSGQGGNLGQPQH
TRBV6-1	.	TRBJ1-5	ASRRQGGEQPQH
TRBV12-3/TRBV12-4	many	TRBJ2-3	ASSSPGTTTDTQY
TRBV19	many	TRBJ2-7	ASSILGARVYEQY
TRBV20-1	once	TRBJ2-7	SARGLAIPYEQY
TRBV11-2	many	TRBJ1-1	AIHVTPLSNTEAF
TRBV20-1	once	TRBJ2-3	SARVFRAGAPPDTQY
TRBV7-2	few	TRBJ2-4	ASSSRQGAKNIQY
TRBV25-1	few	TRBJ1-5	ASSARDGFNQPQH
TRBV28	few	TRBJ1-2	ASSFSRNLGGYT
TRBV15	many	TRBJ1-1	ATSRDPHWFTTPRDEAF
TRBV6-1	few	TRBJ1-1	ASSPSPGGNTEAF
TRBV3-1	many	TRBJ1-6	ASSQGDRPLWSPLH
TRBV20-1	many	TRBJ2-7	SARDRGTYSYEQY
TRBV3-1	few	TRBJ1-6	ASSPFGQGRGSPLH
TRBV27	many	TRBJ2-1	ASSVTGNEQF
TRBV7-8	many	TRBJ2-5	ASSLAGRATPQETQY
TRBV14	.	TRBJ2-3	ASSQEAASTDTQY
TRBV29-1	many	TRBJ2-7	SVLPPNTYEQY
TRBV19	many	TRBJ1-5	ASSRGGLNQPQH
TRBV2	many	TRBJ1-1	ASSESPGGTEAF
TRBV3-1	many	TRBJ2-3	ASSQLTNPTDTQY
TRBV27	.	TRBJ2-5	ASSNPGGGRETQY
TRBV6-1	few	TRBJ2-5	ASRTGTGISETQY
TRBV20-1	many	TRBJ1-5	SAGDSSNQPQH
TRBV7-9	few	TRBJ2-3	ASSSTIHLGGLATDTQY
TRBV7-9	.	TRBJ2-1	ASSLPGGTGAYNEQF
TRBV29-1	many	TRBJ2-1	SVDSGRFNNEQF
TRBV3-1	.	TRBJ1-3	ASSGTGANSGNTIY
TRBV5-4	few	TRBJ2-1	ASSLGDNEQF
TRBV27	many	TRBJ1-1	ASIRRGGGSTEAF
TRBV6-1	few	TRBJ1-2	ASSSGSYGCT
TRBV28	many	TRBJ2-5	ASSFGSFQETQY
TRBV14	many	TRBJ2-5	ASSRTPPGTSGTVKTQY